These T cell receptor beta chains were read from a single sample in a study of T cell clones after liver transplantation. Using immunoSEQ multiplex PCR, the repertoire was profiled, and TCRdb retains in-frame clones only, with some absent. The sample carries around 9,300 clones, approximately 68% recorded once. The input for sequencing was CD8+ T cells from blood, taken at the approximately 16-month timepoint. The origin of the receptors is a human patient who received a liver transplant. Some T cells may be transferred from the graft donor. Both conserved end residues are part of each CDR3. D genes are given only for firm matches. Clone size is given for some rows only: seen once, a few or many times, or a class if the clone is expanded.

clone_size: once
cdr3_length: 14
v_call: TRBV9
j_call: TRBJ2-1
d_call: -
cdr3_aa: CASSVGGSYNEQFF
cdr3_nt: TGTGCCAGCAGCGTTGGGGGGAGTTACAATGAGCAGTTCTTC

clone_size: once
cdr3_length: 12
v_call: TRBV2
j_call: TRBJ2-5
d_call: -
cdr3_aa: CASSEWEETQYF
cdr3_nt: TGTGCCAGCAGTGAATGGGAGGAGACCCAGTACTTC

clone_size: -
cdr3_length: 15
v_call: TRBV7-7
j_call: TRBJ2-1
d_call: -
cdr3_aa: CASSQAASSYNEQFF
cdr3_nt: TGTGCTAGCAGCCAGGCTGCGAGCTCCTACAATGAGCAGTTCTTC

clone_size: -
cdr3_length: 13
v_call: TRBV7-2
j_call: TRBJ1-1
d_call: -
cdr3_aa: CASSLGTAGRAFF
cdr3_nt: TGTGCCAGCAGCTTAGGGACAGCGGGTCGAGCTTTCTTT

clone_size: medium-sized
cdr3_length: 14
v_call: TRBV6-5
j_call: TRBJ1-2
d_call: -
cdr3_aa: CASRKQGGFDGYTF
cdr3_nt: TGTGCCAGCAGAAAACAGGGTGGATTCGACGGCTACACCTTC

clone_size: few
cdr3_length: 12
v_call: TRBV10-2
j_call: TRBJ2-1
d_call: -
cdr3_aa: CASSENGDEQFF
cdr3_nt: TGCGCCAGCAGTGAAAATGGAGATGAGCAGTTCTTC

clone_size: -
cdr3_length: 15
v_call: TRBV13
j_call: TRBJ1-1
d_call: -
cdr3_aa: CASSLGGGGTTEAFF
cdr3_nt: TGTGCCAGCAGCTTAGGCGGCGGGGGGACCACTGAAGCTTTCTTT

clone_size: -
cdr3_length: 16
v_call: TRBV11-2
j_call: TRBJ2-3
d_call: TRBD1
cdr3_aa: CASSVHRGLGTDTQYF
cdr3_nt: TGTGCCAGCAGCGTTCACAGGGGGCTTGGCACAGATACGCAGTATTTT

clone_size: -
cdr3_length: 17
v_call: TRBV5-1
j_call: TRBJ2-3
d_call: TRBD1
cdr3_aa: CASRPNPGTGDTDTQYF
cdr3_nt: TGCGCCAGCAGACCTAACCCCGGGACAGGGGACACAGATACGCAGTATTTT

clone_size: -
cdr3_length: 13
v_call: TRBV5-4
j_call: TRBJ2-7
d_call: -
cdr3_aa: CASSFGAAYEQYF
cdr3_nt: TGTGCCAGCAGCTTTGGGGCCGCTTATGAGCAGTACTTC

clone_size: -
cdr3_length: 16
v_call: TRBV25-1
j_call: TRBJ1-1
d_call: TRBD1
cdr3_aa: CASSGLGGSMNTEAFF
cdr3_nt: TGTGCCAGCAGTGGATTAGGGGGCAGTATGAACACTGAAGCTTTCTTT

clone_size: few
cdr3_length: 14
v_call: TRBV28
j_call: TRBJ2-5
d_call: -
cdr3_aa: CASSSMGGRETQYF
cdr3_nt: TGTGCCAGCAGTTCTATGGGAGGACGGGAGACCCAGTACTTC

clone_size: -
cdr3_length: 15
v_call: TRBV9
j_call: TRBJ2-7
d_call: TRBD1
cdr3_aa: CASSPTGLGVYEQYF
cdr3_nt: TGTGCCAGCAGCCCGACAGGGCTCGGGGTCTACGAGCAGTACTTC

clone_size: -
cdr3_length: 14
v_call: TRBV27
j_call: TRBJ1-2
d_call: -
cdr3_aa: CASSLSGFNYGYTF
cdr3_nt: TGTGCCAGCAGTTTATCGGGTTTCAACTATGGCTACACCTTC

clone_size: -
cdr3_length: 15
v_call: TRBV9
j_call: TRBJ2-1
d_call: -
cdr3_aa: CASSFGPEPYNEQFF
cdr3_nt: TGTGCCAGCAGCTTCGGCCCGGAACCCTACAATGAGCAGTTCTTC

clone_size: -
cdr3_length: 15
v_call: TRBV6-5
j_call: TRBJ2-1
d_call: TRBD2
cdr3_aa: CASLPRGGYYNEQFF
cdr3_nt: TGTGCCAGCCTCCCCCGGGGGGGGTACTACAATGAGCAGTTCTTC

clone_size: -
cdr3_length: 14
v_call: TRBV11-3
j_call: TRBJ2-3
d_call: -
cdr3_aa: CASSFREGADTQYF
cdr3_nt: TGTGCCAGCAGCTTCAGAGAAGGGGCAGATACGCAGTATTTT

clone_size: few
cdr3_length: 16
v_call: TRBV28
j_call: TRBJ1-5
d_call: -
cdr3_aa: CASSLGPQGSNQPQHF
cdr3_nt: TGTGCCAGCAGTTTGGGCCCGCAGGGTAGCAATCAGCCCCAGCATTTT

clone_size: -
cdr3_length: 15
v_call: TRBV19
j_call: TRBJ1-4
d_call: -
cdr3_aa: CASEDAQGMDEKLFF
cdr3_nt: TGTGCCAGCGAAGATGCCCAGGGAATGGATGAAAAACTGTTTTTT

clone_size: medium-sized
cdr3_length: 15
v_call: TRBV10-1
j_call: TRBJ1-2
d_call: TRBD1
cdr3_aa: CASSGGDRRYRGYTF
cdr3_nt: TGCGCCAGCAGTGGGGGGGACAGGCGTTATAGGGGCTACACCTTC

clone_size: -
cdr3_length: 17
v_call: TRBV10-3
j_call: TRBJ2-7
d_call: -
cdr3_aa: CAITHAPGEGFSYEQYF
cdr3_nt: TGTGCCATCACCCATGCTCCCGGGGAAGGGTTCTCCTACGAGCAGTACTTC

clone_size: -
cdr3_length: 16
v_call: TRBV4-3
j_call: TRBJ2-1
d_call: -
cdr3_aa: CASSQGTPSSYNEQFF
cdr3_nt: TGCGCCAGCAGCCAAGGCACGCCGAGCTCCTACAATGAGCAGTTCTTC

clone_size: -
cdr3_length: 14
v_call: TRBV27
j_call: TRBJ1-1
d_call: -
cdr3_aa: CASKSLGMNTEAFF
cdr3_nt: TGTGCCAGCAAGAGTTTGGGGATGAACACTGAAGCTTTCTTT

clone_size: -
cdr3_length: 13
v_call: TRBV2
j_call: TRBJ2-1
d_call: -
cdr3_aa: CASSELLATEQFF
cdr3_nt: TGTGCCAGCAGTGAACTTCTAGCAACTGAGCAGTTCTTC

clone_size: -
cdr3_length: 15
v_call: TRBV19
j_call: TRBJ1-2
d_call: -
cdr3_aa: CASSIGGRGRSGYTF
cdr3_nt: TGTGCCAGTAGTATAGGCGGCAGGGGAAGAAGTGGCTACACCTTC

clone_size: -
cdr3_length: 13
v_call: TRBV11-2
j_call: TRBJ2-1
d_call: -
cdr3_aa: CASSDPTRNEQFF
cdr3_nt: TGTGCCAGCAGCGATCCTACAAGAAATGAGCAGTTCTTC

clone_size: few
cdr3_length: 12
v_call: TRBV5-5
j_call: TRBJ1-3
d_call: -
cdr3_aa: CASSSHGNTIYF
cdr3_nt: TGTGCCAGCAGTTCACACGGAAACACCATATATTTT

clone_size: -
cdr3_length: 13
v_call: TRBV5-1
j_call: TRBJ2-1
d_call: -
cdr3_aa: CASSFNRDNEQFF
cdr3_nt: TGCGCCAGCAGCTTCAACAGAGACAATGAGCAGTTCTTC

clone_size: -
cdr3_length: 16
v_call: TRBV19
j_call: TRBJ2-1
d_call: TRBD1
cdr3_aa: CASSRAGGLFDNEQFF
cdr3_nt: TGTGCCAGTAGTAGGGCAGGGGGTCTCTTTGACAATGAGCAGTTCTTC

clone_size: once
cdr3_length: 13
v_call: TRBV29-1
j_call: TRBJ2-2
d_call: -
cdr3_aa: CSVGGGNTGELFF
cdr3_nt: TGCAGCGTTGGAGGCGGAAACACCGGGGAGCTGTTTTTT

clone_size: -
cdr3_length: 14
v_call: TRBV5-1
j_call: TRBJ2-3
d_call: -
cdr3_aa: CASSHERGEDTQYF
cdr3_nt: TGCGCCAGCAGCCATGAAAGGGGGGAGGATACGCAGTATTTT

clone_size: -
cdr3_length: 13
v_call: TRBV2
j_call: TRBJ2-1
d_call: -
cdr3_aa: CASSVWRDNEQFF
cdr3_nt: TGTGCCAGCAGTGTTTGGCGAGACAATGAGCAGTTCTTC

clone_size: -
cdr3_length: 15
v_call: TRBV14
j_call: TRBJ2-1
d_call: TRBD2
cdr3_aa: CASSPREASDGEQFF
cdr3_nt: TGTGCCAGCAGCCCCCGGGAGGCTTCGGACGGGGAGCAGTTCTTC

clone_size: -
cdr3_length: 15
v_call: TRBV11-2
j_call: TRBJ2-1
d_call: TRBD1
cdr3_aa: CASSWGQGENNEQFF
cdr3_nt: TGTGCCAGCAGCTGGGGACAGGGGGAGAACAATGAGCAGTTCTTC

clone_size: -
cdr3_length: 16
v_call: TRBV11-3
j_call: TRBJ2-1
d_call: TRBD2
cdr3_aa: CASSSRIAGEGYEQFF
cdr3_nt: TGTGCCAGCAGCTCCCGTATAGCGGGAGAGGGGTATGAGCAGTTCTTC

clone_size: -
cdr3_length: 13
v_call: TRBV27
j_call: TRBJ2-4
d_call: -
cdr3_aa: CASSLVSVGIQYF
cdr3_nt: TGTGCCAGCAGTTTGGTTAGCGTTGGCATTCAGTACTTC

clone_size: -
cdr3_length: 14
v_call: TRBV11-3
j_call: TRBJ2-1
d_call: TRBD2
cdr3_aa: CASSPRTSGNEQFF
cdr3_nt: TGTGCCAGCAGCCCCCGGACTAGCGGAAATGAGCAGTTCTTC

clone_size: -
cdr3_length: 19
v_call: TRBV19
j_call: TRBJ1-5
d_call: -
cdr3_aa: CASSIVVTLSDMRYQPQHF
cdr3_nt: TGTGCCAGTAGTATAGTTGTAACTTTGTCGGACATGCGCTACCAGCCCCAGCATTTT

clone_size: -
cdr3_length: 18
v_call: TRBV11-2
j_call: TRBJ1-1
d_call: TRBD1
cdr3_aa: CASSFATGGIILNTEAFF
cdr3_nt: TGTGCCAGCAGCTTCGCGACAGGGGGAATAATCTTGAACACTGAAGCTTTCTTT

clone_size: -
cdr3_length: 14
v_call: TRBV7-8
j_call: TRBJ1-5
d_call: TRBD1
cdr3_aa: CASSLIRGQQPQHF
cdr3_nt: TGTGCCAGCAGCTTAATCAGGGGGCAACAGCCCCAGCATTTT

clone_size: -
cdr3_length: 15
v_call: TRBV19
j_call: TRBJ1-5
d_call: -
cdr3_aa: CASSIGGSSNQPQHF
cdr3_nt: TGTGCCAGTAGTATAGGGGGCAGTAGCAATCAGCCCCAGCATTTT

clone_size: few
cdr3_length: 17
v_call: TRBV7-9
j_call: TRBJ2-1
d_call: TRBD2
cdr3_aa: CASSPGTSGRPVNEQFF
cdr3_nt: TGTGCCAGCAGCCCCGGGACTAGCGGGAGACCAGTGAATGAGCAGTTCTTC

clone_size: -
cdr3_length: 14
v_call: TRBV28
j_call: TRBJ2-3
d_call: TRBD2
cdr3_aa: CASSLRGAPDTQYF
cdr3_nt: TGTGCCAGCAGTTTGCGGGGGGCCCCAGATACGCAGTATTTT

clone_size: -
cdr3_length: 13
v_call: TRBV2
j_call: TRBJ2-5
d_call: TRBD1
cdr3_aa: CASGDSELETQYF
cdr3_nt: TGTGCCAGTGGGGACAGCGAATTAGAGACCCAGTACTTC

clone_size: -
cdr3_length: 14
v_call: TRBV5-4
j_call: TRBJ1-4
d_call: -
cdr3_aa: CASSLGPGGEKLFF
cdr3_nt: TGTGCCAGCAGCCTCGGGCCCGGGGGCGAAAAACTGTTTTTT

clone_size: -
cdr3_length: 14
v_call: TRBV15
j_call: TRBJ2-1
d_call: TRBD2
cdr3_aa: CATSSRGVAHEQFF
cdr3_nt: TGTGCCACCAGCTCTCGGGGGGTGGCCCACGAGCAGTTCTTC

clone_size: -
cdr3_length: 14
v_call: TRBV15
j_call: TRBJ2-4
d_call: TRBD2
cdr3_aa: CATSSDGGANIQYF
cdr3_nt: TGTGCCACCAGCAGCGACGGGGGGGCAAACATTCAGTACTTC

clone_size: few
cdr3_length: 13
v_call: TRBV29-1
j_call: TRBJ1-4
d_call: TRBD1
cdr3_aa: CSVRTGVGEKLFF
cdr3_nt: TGCAGCGTTCGGACAGGGGTTGGGGAAAAACTGTTTTTT